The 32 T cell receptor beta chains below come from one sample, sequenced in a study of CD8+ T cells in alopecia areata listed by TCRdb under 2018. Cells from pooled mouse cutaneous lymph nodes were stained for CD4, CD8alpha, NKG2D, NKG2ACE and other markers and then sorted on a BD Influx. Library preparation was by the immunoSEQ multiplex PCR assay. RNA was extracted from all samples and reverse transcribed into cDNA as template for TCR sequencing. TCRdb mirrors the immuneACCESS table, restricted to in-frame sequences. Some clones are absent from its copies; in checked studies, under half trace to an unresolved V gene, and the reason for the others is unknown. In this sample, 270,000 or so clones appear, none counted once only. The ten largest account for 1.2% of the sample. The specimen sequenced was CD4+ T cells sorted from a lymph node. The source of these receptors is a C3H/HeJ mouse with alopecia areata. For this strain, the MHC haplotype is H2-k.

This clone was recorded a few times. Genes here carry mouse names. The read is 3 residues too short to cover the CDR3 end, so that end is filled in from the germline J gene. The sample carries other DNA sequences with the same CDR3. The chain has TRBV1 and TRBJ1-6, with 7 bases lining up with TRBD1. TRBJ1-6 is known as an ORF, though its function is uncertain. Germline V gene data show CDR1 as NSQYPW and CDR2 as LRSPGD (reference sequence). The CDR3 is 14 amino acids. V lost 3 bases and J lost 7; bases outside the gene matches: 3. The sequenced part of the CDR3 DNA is TGCACCTGCAGTGCTGACAGGGTGAATTCGCCC. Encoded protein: CTCSADRVNSP. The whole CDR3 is CTCSADRVNSPLYF.

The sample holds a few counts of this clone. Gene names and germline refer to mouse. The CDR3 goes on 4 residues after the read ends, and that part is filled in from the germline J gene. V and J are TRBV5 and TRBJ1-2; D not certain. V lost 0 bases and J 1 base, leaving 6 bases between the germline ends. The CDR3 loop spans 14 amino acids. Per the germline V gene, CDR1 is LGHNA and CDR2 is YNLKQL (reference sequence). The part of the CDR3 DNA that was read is TGTGCCAGCAGCCAAGAGGTCAGAAACTCC. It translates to CASSQEVRNS. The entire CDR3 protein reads CASSQEVRNSDYTF.

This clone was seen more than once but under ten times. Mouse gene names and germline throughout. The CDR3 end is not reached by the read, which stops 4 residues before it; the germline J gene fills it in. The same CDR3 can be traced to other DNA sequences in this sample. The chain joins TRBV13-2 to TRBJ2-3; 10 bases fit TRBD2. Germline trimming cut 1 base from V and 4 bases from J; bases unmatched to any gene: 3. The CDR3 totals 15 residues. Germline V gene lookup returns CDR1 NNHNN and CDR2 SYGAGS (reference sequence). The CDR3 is CASGDRLGGPETLYF. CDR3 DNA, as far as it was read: TGTGCCAGCGGTGATCGACTGGGGGGTCCAGAA.

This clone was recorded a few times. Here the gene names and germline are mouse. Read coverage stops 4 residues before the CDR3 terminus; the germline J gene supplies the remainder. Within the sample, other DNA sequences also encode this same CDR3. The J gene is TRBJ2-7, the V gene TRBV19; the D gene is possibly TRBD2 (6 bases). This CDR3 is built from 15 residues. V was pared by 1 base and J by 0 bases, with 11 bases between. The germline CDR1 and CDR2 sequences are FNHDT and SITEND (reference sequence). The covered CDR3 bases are TGTGCCAGCAGTATACGGGGGGAAAGCTCCTAT. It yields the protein CASSIRGESSY. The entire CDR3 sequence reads CASSIRGESSYEQYF.

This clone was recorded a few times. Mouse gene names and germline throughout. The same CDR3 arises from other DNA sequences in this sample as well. CDR3 in amino acids: CAWSLGGNYAEQFF. CDR3 bases read: TGTGCCTGGAGTCTGGGGGGTAACTATGCT. V gene TRBV31 combines with J gene TRBJ2-1, with D possibly matching TRBD2 (6 bases). The CDR3 is cut off 4 residues early in the read; its end comes from the germline J gene. Germline V gives CDR1 GKSSPN, CDR2 SITVG. V lost 0 bases and J lost 0, with 6 bases in between. The CDR3 is made up of 14 amino acids. Full variable domain (rest looked up from reference TRBV31 and TRBJ2-1): AQTIHQWPVAEIKAVGSPLSLGCTIKGKSSPNLYWYWQATGGTLQQLFYSITVGQVESVVQLNLSASRPKDDQFILSTEKLLLSHSGFYLCAWSLGGNYAEQFFGPGTRLTVL.

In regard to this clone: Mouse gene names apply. The sequenced part of the CDR3 DNA is TGTGCCCTCCGGGACAGGGGATCCACCGGG. Residues: CALRDRGSTG. The whole CDR3 protein is CALRDRGSTGQLYF. The rearrangement uses TRBV31 and TRBJ2-2; 10 bases fit TRBD1. From the germline J gene comes the end of the CDR3, since the read stops 4 residues before it. Germline V CDR1 and CDR2: GKSSPN, SITVG. Germline trimming cut 8 bases from V and 4 bases from J; bases unmatched to any gene: 7. The CDR3 totals 14 residues.

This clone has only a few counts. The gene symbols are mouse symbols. The covered CDR3 bases are TGTGCCAGCAGCCAAACAGGGTACACCGGG. It yields the protein CASSQTGYTG. The full CDR3 protein reads CASSQTGYTGQLYF. J is TRBJ2-2 and V is TRBV5, with D maybe TRBD1 (6 bases). Coverage ceases 4 residues before the CDR3 finishes, and the germline J gene fills in the end. The CDR3 is 14 amino acids. Trimming removed 2 bases at V and 3 bases at J, with 7 bases between. Germline loops: CDR1 LGHNA, CDR2 YNLKQL (reference sequence).

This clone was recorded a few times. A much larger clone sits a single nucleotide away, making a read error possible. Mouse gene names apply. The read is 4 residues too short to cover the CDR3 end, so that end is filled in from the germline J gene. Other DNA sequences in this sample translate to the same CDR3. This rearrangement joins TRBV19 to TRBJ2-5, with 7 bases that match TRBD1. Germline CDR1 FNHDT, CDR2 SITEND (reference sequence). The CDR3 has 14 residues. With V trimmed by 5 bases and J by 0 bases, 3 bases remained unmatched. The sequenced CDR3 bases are TGTGCCAGCAGCGGGACAGTTAACCAAGAC. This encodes CASSGTVNQD. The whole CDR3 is CASSGTVNQDTQYF.

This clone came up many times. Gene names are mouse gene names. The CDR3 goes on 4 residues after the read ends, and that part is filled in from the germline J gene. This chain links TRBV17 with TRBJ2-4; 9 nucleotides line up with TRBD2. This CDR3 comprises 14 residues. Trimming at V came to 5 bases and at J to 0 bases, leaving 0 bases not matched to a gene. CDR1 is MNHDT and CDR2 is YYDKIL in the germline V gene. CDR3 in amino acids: CASSDWGSQNTLYF. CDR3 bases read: TGTGCTAGCAGTGACTGGGGGAGTCAAAAC.

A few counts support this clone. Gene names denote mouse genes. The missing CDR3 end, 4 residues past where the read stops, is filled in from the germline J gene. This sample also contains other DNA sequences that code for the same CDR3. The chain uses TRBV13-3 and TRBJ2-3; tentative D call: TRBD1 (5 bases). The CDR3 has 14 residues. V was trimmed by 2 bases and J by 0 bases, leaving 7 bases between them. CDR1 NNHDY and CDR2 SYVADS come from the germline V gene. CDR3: CASSEQASAETLYF. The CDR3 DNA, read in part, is TGTGCCAGCAGTGAACAGGCTAGTGCAGAA.

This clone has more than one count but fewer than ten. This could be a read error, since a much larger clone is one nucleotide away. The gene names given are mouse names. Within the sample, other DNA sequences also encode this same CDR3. Incomplete CDR3 DNA: TGTGCCAGCAGCCAGAACCAAGAC. This encodes CASSQNQD. The full CDR3 is CASSQNQDTQYF. The chain is built from TRBV19 and TRBJ2-5; no clear D gene. From the germline J gene comes the end of the CDR3, since the read stops 4 residues before it. The germline V and J ends were trimmed by 5 bases and 0 bases, with 4 bases remaining between them. CDR3 size: 12 residues. Germline-derived CDR1 and CDR2 are FNHDT and SITEND (reference sequence).

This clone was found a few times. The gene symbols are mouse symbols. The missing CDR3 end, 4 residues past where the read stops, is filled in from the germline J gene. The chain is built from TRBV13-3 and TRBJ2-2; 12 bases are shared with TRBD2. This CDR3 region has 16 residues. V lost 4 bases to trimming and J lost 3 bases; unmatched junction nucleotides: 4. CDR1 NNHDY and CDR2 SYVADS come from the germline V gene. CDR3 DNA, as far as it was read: TGTGCCAGCAGTCTCGACTGGGGGGGCGACACCGGG. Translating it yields CASSLDWGGDTG. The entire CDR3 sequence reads CASSLDWGGDTGQLYF.

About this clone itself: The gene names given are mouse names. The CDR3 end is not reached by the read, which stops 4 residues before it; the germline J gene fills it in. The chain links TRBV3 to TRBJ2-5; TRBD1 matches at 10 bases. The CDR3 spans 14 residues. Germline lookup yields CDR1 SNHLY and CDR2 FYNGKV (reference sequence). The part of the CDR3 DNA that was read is TGTGCCAGCAGCCCGGACAGGGGGGAAGAC. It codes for CASSPDRGED. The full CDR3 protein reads CASSPDRGEDTQYF.

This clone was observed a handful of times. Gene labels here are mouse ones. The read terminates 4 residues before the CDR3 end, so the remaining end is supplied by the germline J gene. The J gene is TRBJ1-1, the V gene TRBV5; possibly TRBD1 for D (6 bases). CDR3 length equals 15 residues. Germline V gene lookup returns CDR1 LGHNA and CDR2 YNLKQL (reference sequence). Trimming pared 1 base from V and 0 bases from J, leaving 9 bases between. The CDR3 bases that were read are TGTGCCAGCAGCCAAGGGGGGGCTGCAAACACA. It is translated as CASSQGGAANT. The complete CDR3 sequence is CASSQGGAANTEVFF.

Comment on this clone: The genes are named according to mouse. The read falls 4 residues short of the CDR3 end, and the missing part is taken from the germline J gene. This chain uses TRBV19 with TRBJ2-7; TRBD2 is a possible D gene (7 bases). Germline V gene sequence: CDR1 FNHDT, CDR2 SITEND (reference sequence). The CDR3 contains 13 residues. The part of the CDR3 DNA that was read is TGTGCCAGCAGTATGGCTGGGGGCGAT. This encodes CASSMAGGD. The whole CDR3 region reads CASSMAGGDEQYF. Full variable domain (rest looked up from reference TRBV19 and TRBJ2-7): GGIITQTPKFLIGQEGQKLTLKCQQNFNHDTMYWYRQDSGKGLRLIYYSITENDLQKGDLSEGYDASREKKSSFSLTVTSAQKNEMAVFLCASSMAGGDEQYFGPGTRLTVL.

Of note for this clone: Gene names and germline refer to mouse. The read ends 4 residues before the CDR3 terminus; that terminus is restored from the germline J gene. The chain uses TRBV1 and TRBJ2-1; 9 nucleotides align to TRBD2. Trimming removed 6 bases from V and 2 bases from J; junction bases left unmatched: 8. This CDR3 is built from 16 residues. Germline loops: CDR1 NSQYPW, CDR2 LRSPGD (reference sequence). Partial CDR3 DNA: TGCACCTGCAGGGATAACCGGGACTGGGACTATGCT. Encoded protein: CTCRDNRDWDYA. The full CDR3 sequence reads CTCRDNRDWDYAEQFF.

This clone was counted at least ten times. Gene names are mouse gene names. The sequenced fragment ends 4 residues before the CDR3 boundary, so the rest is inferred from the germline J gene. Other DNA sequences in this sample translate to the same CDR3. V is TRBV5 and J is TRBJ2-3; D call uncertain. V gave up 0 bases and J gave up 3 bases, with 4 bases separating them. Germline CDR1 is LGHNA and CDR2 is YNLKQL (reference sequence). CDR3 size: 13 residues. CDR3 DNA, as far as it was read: TGTGCCAGCAGCCAAGACAGGGCAGAA. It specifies CASSQDRAE. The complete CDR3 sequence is CASSQDRAETLYF.

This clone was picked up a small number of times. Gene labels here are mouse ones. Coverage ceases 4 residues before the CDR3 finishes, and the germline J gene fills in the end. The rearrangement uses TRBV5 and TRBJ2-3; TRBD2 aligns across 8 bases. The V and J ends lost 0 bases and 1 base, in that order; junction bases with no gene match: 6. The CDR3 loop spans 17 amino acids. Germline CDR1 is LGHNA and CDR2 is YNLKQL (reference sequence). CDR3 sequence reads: CASSQDWGGRGAETLYF. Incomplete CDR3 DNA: TGTGCCAGCAGCCAAGATTGGGGGGGGCGAGGTGCAGAA.

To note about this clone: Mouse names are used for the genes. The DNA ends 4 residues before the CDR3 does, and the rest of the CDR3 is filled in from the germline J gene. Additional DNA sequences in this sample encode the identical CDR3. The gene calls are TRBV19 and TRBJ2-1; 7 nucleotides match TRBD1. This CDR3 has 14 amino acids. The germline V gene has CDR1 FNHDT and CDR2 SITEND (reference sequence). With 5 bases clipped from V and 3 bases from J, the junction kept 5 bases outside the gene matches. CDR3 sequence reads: CASSPRDSYAEQFF. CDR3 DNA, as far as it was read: TGTGCCAGCAGCCCCCGGGACAGCTATGCT.

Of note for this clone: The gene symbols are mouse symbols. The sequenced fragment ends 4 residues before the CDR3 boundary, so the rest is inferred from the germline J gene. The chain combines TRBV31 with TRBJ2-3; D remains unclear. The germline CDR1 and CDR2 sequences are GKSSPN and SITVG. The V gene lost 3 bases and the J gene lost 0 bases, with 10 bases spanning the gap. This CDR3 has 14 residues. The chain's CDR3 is CAWSPTTSAETLYF. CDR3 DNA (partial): TGTGCCTGGAGCCCGACAACTAGTGCAGAA.

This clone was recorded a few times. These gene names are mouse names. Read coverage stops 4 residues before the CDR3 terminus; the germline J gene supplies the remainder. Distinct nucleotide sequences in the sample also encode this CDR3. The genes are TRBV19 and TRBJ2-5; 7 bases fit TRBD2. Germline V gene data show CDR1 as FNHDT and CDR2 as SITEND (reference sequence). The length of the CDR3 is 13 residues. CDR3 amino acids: CASSMPGGDTQYF. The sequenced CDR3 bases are TGTGCCAGCAGTATGCCTGGGGGAGAC.

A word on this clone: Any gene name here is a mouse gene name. CDR3 in amino acids: CASSPGQDNYAEQFF. The part of the CDR3 DNA that was read is TGTGCCAGCAGCCCCGGACAGGATAACTATGCT. The chain is built from TRBV5 and TRBJ2-1, with 7 bases lining up with TRBD1. The read halts 4 residues ahead of the CDR3 end, with the missing end drawn from the germline J gene. With 4 bases clipped from V and 0 bases from J, the junction kept 3 bases outside the gene matches. Germline loops: CDR1 LGHNA, CDR2 YNLKQL (reference sequence). CDR3 length equals 15 residues.

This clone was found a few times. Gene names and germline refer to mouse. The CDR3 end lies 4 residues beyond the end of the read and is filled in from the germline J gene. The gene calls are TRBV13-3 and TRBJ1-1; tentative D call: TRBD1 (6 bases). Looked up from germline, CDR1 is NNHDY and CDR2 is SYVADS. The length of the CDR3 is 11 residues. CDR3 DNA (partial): TGTGCCACCCGGGACACAACA. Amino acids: CATRDTT. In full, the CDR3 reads CATRDTTEVFF.

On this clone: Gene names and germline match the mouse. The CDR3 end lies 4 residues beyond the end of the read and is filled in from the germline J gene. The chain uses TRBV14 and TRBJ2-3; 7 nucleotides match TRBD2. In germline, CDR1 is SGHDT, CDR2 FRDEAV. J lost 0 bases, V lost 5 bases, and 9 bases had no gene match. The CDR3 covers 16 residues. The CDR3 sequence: CASSLSWGSSAETLYF. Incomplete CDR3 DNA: TGTGCCAGCAGCTTGAGCTGGGGGTCTAGTGCAGAA.

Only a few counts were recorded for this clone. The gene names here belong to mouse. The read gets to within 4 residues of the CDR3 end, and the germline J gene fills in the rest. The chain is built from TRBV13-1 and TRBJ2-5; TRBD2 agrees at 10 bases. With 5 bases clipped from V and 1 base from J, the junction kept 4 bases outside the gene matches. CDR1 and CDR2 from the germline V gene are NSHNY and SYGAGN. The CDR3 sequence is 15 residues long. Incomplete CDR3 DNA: TGTGCCAGCAGGAGACTGGGGGGTGACCAAGAC. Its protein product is CASRRLGGDQD. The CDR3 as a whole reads CASRRLGGDQDTQYF.

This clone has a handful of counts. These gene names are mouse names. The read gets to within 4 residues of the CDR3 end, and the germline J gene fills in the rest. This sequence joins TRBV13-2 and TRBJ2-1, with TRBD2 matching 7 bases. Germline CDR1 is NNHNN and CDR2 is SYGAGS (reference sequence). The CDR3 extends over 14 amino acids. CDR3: CASGDAGGTAEQFF. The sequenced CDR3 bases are TGTGCCAGCGGTGATGCGGGGGGGACGGCT.

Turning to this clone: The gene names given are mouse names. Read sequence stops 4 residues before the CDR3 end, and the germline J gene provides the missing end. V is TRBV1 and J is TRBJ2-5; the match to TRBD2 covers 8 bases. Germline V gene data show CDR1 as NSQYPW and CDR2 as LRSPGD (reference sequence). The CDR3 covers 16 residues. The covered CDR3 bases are TGCACCTGCAGTGCAGATCGGAACTGGGGGACGGAC. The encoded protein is CTCSADRNWGTD. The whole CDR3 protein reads CTCSADRNWGTDTQYF.

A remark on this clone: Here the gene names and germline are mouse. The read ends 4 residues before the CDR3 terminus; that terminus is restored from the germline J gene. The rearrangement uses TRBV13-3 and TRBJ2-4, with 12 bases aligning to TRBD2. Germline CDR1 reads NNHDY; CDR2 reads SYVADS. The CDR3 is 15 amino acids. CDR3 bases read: TGTGCCAGCAGTGATGAGGACTGGGGGGGGAAC. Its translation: CASSDEDWGGN. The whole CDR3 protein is CASSDEDWGGNTLYF.

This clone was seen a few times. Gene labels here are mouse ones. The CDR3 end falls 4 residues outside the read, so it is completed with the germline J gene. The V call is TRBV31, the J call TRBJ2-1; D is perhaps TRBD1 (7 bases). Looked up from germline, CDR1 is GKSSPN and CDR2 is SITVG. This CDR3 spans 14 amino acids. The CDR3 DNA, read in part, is TGTGCCTGGAGTCTAAAAGGGGGCGAGGCT. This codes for CAWSLKGGEA. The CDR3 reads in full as CAWSLKGGEAEQFF. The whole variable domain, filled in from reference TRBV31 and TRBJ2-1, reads AQTIHQWPVAEIKAVGSPLSLGCTIKGKSSPNLYWYWQATGGTLQQLFYSITVGQVESVVQLNLSASRPKDDQFILSTEKLLLSHSGFYLCAWSLKGGEAEQFFGPGTRLTVL.

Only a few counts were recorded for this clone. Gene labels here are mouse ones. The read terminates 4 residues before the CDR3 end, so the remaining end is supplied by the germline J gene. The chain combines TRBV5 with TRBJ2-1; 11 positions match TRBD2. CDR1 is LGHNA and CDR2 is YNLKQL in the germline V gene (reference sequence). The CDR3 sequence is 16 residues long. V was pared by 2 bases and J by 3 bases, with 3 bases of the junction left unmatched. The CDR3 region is CASSQPGLGVYAEQFF. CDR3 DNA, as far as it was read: TGTGCCAGCAGCCAACCGGGACTGGGGGTCTATGCT.

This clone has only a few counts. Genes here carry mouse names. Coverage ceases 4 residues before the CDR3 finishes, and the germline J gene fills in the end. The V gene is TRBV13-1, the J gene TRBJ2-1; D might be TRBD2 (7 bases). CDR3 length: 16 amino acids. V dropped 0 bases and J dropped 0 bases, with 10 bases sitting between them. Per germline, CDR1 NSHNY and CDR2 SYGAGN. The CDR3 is CASSDEGGPNYAEQFF. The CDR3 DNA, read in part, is TGTGCCAGCAGTGATGAGGGGGGCCCTAACTATGCT.

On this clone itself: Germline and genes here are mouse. The sequenced CDR3 bases are TGCACCTGCGACCGGGGGGAAAACACCGGG. Translating it yields CTCDRGENTG. The entire CDR3 protein is CTCDRGENTGQLYF. The V call is TRBV1, the J call TRBJ2-2; D is perhaps TRBD2 (6 bases). The read ends 4 residues before the CDR3 terminus; that terminus is restored from the germline J gene. The CDR3 contains 14 residues. The V end was cut by 8 bases, the J end by 1 base, with 11 bases between. Germline-derived CDR1 and CDR2 are NSQYPW and LRSPGD (reference sequence).